Listed below are T cell receptor beta chains from one sample, sequenced in a study of blood T cell repertoires in COVID-19. Profiled with immunoSEQ multiplex PCR; TCRdb holds only in-frame clones, not every one. This table holds some 150,000 clones, 85% to 90% found once. Sequencing was done on a sample of peripheral blood. These receptors came from a woman between 40 and 50 years old with acute or convalescent COVID-19. The CDR3 runs from the conserved cysteine through the conserved F or W.

cdr3_length v_call cdr3_aa
14 TRBV6-5 CAAGTGGGFYGYTF
15 TRBV25-1 CASRGDRGLPYEQYF
14 TRBV18 CASSRRALNEKLFF
16 TRBV10-1 CASSASETSSYNEQFF
11 TRBV29-1 CSAPGATEAFF
14 TRBV5-4 CASSLSEMNTEAFF
15 TRBV28 CASSLRGSGGETQYF
15 TRBV7-6 CASSLSGLEADTQYF
15 TRBV5-5 CASSLEGTPRGPQHF
21 TRBV23-1 CASSQSWDRDDVRRLSGELFF
15 TRBV24-1 CATNSGRPRAYEQYF
15 TRBV6-4 CASSSLAGSYNEQFF
15 TRBV4-1 CASSQDIGGLYGYTF
14 TRBV6-4 CASSGGLAGDTQYF
13 TRBV11-2 CASSSTGFYGQYF
12 TRBV28 CASTLTGYGYTF
14 TRBV19 CASRRTGGGEKLFF
14 TRBV5-6 CASSLGSSYNEQFF
15 TRBV24-1 CATSDPGTGRETQYF
14 TRBV7-9 CASSPPTPLEKLFF
13 TRBV5-1 CASYRDRGYEQYF
13 TRBV9 CASSGPQREEQYF
13 TRBV3-1/TRBV3-2 CASSQFRVTEAFF